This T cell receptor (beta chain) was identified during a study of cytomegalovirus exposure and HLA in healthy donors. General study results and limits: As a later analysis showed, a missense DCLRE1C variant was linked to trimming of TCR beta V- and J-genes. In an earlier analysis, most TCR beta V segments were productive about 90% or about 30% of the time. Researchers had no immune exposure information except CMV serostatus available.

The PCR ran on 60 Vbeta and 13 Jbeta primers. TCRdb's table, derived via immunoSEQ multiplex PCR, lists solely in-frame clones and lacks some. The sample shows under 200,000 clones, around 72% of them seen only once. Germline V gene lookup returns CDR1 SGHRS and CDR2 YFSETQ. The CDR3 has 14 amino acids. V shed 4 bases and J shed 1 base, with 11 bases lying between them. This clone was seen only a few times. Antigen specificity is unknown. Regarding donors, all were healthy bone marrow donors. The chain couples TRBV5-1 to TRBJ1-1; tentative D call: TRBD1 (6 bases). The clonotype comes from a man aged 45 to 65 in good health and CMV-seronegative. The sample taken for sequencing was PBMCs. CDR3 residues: CASSRGGANTEAFF. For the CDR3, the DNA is TGCGCCAGCAGCAGAGGGGGTGCGAACACTGAAGCTTTCTTT.